This is a list of T cell receptor beta chains from one sample in a study of shared T cell receptors in the human thymus. TCRdb's copy holds only in-frame clones and misses some; the assay was immunoSEQ multiplex PCR. Found here are fewer than 700,000 clones, roughly 88% of them singletons; the top ten hold around 0.0099%. These data were also reused for a study on human thymus T cells.

Sequencing was carried out using thymocytes. The receptors were gathered from a boy under two years old with a congenital heart defect. The CDR3 runs from the conserved cysteine through the conserved F or W. D genes are given only for firm matches. Clone size appears in some rows only: once, few, many, or a class for an expanded clone.

size	V	J	length	D	CDR3	DNA
NA	TRBV28	TRBJ2-2	12	NA	CASSLRAGELFF	TGTGCCAGCAGTTTGCGGGCCGGGGAGCTGTTTTTT
NA	TRBV9	TRBJ2-1	15	NA	CASSVGSRSGNEQFF	TGTGCCAGCAGCGTTGGGTCAAGGTCGGGCAATGAGCAGTTCTTC
NA	TRBV5-1	TRBJ2-3	17	TRBD1	CASSPWGDRGRTDTQYF	TGCGCCAGCAGCCCATGGGGGGACAGGGGGCGAACAGATACGCAGTATTTT
NA	TRBV27	TRBJ2-7	15	NA	CASSLRGLAGYEQYF	TGTGCCAGCAGTTTAAGGGGGCTAGCGGGCTACGAGCAGTACTTC
few	TRBV5-5	TRBJ2-7	11	TRBD2	CASSHLGLTDF	TGTGCCAGCAGCCATCTGGGACTAACGGACTTC
NA	TRBV4-3	TRBJ2-7	16	TRBD2	CASSQLLAGGPDEQYF	TGCGCCAGCAGCCAATTGTTAGCGGGAGGGCCGGACGAGCAGTACTTC
NA	TRBV6-6	TRBJ1-5	15	TRBD1	CASSYVTGTNQPQHF	TGTGCCAGCAGTTACGTGACAGGGACCAATCAGCCCCAGCATTTT
NA	TRBV5-1	TRBJ1-1	14	NA	CASSLGHRNTEAFF	TGCGCCAGCAGCTTGGGACATAGGAACACTGAAGCTTTCTTT
NA	TRBV4-1	TRBJ2-1	13	NA	CASSRELTNEQFF	TGCGCCAGCAGCCGCGAGTTAACCAATGAGCAGTTCTTC
NA	TRBV27	TRBJ1-2	15	TRBD1	CASSPSPRQGLWGTF	TGTGCCAGCAGTCCCTCTCCTCGACAGGGACTTTGGGGCACCTTC
once	TRBV27	TRBJ2-2	15	TRBD1	CASSFGTGGTGELFF	TGTGCCAGCAGTTTCGGGACAGGGGGCACCGGGGAGCTGTTTTTT
once	TRBV2	TRBJ2-7	13	NA	CASGAPSDYEQYF	TGTGCCAGCGGGGCACCATCGGACTACGAGCAGTACTTC
once	TRBV15	TRBJ1-3	16	TRBD1	CATTKRGTEVGNTIYF	TGTGCCACCACTAAGAGGGGGACAGAAGTAGGAAACACCATATATTTT
NA	TRBV28	TRBJ2-3	17	TRBD2	CASSLAGTSSFADTQYF	TGTGCCAGCAGTTTGGCGGGGACTAGCTCCTTCGCAGATACGCAGTATTTT
NA	TRBV27	TRBJ2-3	15	TRBD1	CASRYQGERTDTQYF	TGTGCCAGCAGATATCAGGGGGAACGGACAGATACGCAGTATTTT
once	TRBV5-6	TRBJ2-7	14	TRBD1	CASSLAAGGGEQYF	TGTGCCAGCAGCTTGGCGGCAGGGGGCGGGGAGCAGTACTTC
NA	TRBV9	TRBJ2-1	16	TRBD2	CASSPPSGSAYNEQFF	TGTGCCAGCAGCCCTCCTAGCGGGAGTGCCTACAATGAGCAGTTCTTC
NA	TRBV11-2	TRBJ2-7	17	TRBD1	CASSLLQGARGAYEQYF	TGTGCCAGCAGCTTACTACAGGGGGCGAGGGGCGCCTACGAGCAGTACTTC
NA	TRBV14	TRBJ2-5	14	NA	CASSEAGTQETQYF	TGTGCCAGCAGCGAGGCCGGGACTCAAGAGACCCAGTACTTC
NA	TRBV11-3	TRBJ2-5	20	NA	CASSFSPHPYRKVSQETQYF	TGTGCCAGCAGCTTTTCCCCCCATCCGTACAGGAAGGTTTCCCAAGAGACCCAGTACTTC
NA	TRBV11-2	TRBJ2-2	15	NA	CASSLDRGKTGELFF	TGTGCCAGCAGCTTAGACAGGGGAAAAACCGGGGAGCTGTTTTTT
NA	TRBV29-1	TRBJ2-1	12	TRBD2	CRGSGITDEQFF	TGCAGGGGTAGCGGGATTACCGATGAGCAGTTCTTC
NA	TRBV27	TRBJ2-1	11	NA	CASRRTHEQFF	TGTGCCAGCCGGAGGACCCATGAGCAGTTCTTC
NA	TRBV11-3	TRBJ2-3	16	NA	CASSPPLLGQGDTQYF	TGTGCCAGCAGCCCCCCCCTTCTCGGGCAGGGAGATACGCAGTATTTT
NA	TRBV11-1	TRBJ2-1	14	TRBD2	CASSHSGASNEQFF	TGTGCCAGCAGCCATAGCGGGGCCTCCAATGAGCAGTTCTTC
NA	TRBV11-2	TRBJ1-1	17	TRBD1	CASSLPPEQGGATEAFF	TGTGCCAGCAGCTTACCACCTGAACAGGGGGGGGCCACTGAAGCTTTCTTT
NA	TRBV7-6	TRBJ2-4	17	TRBD1	CASSPDRGQEPKNIQYF	TGTGCCAGCAGCCCCGACAGGGGGCAGGAGCCCAAAAACATTCAGTACTTC
NA	TRBV6-5	TRBJ1-5	14	NA	CASSTLGHNQPQHF	TGTGCCAGCAGTACCTTGGGGCACAATCAGCCCCAGCATTTT
NA	TRBV9	TRBJ1-3	19	NA	CASSVASGGPVPSGNTIYF	TGTGCCAGCAGCGTAGCAAGTGGGGGCCCAGTTCCTTCAGGAAACACCATATATTTT
once	TRBV7-9	TRBJ1-1	17	TRBD1	CASSGRQGRVVNTEAFF	TGTGCCAGCAGCGGCCGACAGGGGCGTGTAGTGAACACTGAAGCTTTCTTT